This T cell receptor beta chain originates from a study of cytomegalovirus exposure and HLA in healthy donors. Study conclusions and caveats: Many donors shared some public TCRs, even though most TCR sequences were rare. The study put 150 to 200 TCR beta chains on its list as cytomegalovirus-associated.

Measured with immunoSEQ multiplex PCR; TCRdb has only the in-frame clones, and not every one. The sample lists tens of thousands of clones; approximately 93% were seen once. To note about this clone: The target antigen is unknown.

Material for sequencing was PBMCs. The receptor was isolated from a young woman in good health and CMV-seronegative.

Written as DNA, the CDR3 is TGTGCCAGCAGCTTGGGACGGGGGGCCCAGAGGCCCGGGGAGCTGTTTTTT. Translated, it gives CASSLGRGAQRPGELFF. V is TRBV7-9 and J is TRBJ2-2, with TRBD2 as a possible D gene (7 bases). With 3 bases removed from V and 6 bases from J, the gap between germline ends came to 20 bases. The CDR3 extends over 17 amino acids. Germline V lookup: CDR1 SEHNR, CDR2 FQNEAQ (reference sequence).